The source of this T cell receptor beta chain is a study of CD8 T cells in ankylosing spondylitis. Preparation of TCR beta libraries was done by quantitative 5'-RACE with molecular barcodes. TCRdb processed the 5' RACE reads anew with MiXCR; each CDR3 protein has one entry. The top ten hold over 10% of the sample, which has just over 350,000 distinct CDR3 sequences, approximately 20% seen once. This clonotype was seen a few times. Its antigen is not known. Findings and caveats of the study: CD8+ disease-linked clones were present at relatively low frequencies in blood. The study looked at matched synovial fluid samples from ankylosing spondylitis patients. Disease-linked clones were reported to be significantly enriched there.

Germline CDR1 SGHAT, CDR2 FQDESV (reference sequence). The CDR3 loop spans 19 amino acids. V lost 2 bases and J 6 bases, leaving 26 bases between the germline ends. The source material was blood, either unsorted or a sorted T cell fraction (not recorded which). This receptor was taken from a male donor with ankylosing spondylitis or in good health (not recorded which). V is TRBV11-1 and J is TRBJ2-1; either TRBD1 or TRBD2 may supply D (5 bases each). CDR3 protein: CASSLIVQGVWALVNEQFF. The CDR3 coding sequence is TGTGCCAGCAGCTTAATCGTCCAGGGAGTTTGGGCCCTCGTCAATGAGCAGTTCTTC.